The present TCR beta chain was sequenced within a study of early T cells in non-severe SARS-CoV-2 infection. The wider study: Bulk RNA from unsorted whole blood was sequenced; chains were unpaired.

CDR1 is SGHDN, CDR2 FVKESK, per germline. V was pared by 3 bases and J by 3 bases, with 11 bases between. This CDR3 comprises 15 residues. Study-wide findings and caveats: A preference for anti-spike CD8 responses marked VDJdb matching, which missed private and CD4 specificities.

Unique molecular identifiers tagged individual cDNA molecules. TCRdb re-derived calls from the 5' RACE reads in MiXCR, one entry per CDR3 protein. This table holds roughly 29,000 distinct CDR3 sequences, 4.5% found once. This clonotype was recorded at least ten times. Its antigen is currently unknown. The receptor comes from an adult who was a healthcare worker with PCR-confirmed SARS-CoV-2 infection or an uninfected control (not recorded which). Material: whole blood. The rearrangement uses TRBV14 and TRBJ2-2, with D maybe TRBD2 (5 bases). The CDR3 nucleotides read TGTGCCAGCAGCCACCGGACTGGGTACACCGGGGAGCTGTTTTTT. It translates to CASSHRTGYTGELFF.